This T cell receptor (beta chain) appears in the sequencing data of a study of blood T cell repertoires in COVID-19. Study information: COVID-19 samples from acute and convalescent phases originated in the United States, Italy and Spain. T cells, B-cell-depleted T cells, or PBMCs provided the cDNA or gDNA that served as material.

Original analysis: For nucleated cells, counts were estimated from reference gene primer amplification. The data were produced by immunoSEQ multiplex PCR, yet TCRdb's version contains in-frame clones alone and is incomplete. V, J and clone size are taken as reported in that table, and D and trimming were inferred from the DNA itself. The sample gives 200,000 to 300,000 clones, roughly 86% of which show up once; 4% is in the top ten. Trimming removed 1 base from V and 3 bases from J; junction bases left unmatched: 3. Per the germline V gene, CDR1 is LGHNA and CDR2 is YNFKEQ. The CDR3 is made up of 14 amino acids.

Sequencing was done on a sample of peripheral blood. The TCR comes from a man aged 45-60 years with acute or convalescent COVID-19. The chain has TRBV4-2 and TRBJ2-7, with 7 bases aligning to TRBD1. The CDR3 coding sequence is TGTGCCAGCAGCCAAGTCGGGACAGACTACGAGCAGTACTTC. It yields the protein CASSQVGTDYEQYF.